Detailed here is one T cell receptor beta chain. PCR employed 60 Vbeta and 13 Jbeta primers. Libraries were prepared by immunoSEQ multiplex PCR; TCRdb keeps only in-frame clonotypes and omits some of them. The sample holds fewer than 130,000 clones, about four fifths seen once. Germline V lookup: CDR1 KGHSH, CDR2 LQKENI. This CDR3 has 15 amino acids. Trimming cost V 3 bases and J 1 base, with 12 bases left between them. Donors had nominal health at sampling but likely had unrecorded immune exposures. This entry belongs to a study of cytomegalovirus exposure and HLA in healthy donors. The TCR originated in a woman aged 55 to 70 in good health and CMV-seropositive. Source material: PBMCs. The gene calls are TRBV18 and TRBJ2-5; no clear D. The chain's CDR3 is CASSPSPTFQETQYF. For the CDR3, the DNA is TGTGCCAGCTCACCTTCACCCACATTCCAAGAGACCCAGTACTTC.